This T cell receptor beta chain was recorded in a study of metastatic and nonmetastatic thyroid tumors. No patient had received any treatment before thyroid surgery. The CDR3 has 15 residues. The trim removed 5 bases at V and 5 bases at J, leaving 9 bases unmatched. In germline, CDR1 is SNHLY, CDR2 FYNNEI. This clone was detected ten times or more. From the PCR reads, TCRdb re-called clones with MiXCR. The table records 40,000 or so clones, less than 15% of them present only once. The sample was blood. The chain links TRBV2 to TRBJ1-5, with 7 bases fitting TRBD1. This sequence was found in a female donor with papillary thyroid cancer or a benign thyroid nodule (not recorded which). Some clones in this sample may be carry-over from other donors' samples. CDR3 protein: CASSSGTEAYQPQHF. The CDR3 DNA is TGTGCCAGCAGTTCCGGGACAGAAGCTTATCAGCCCCAGCATTTT.